The 6 T cell receptor beta chains reported below all come from one sample, sequenced in a study of shared clonotypes between healthy human individuals. Libraries were prepared by immunoSEQ multiplex PCR; TCRdb keeps only in-frame clonotypes and omits some of them. The sample includes fewer than 1.8 million clones, approximately 98.5% of them seen just once. The sequenced material came from naive CD4+ T cells sorted from blood. The subset was: CD45RA+ positively selected. These TCRs come from a man aged 30 to 45 in good health.

With respect to this clone: This same CDR3 is encoded by further DNA sequences in the sample. This sequence joins TRBV7-2 and TRBJ2-1, with 15 bases fitting TRBD2. Germline V gives CDR1 SGHTA, CDR2 FQGNSA. V lost 1 base to trimming and J lost 7 bases; unmatched junction nucleotides: 2. This CDR3 is built from 16 residues. The CDR3 nucleotides are TGTGCCAGCAGCTTAGTAGGGACTAGCGGGAGGAATGAGCAGTTCTTC. Its protein product is CASSLVGTSGRNEQFF.

The V gene is TRBV11-2, the J gene TRBJ2-7; no firm D call. This CDR3 has 17 amino acids. Germline-derived CDR1 and CDR2 are SGHAT and FQNNGV. Trimming left V 2 bases short and J 2 bases short, with 19 bases between. CDR3 in amino acids: CASSLSSGTHSTYEQYF. CDR3 DNA sequence: TGTGCCAGCAGCTTAAGTTCGGGTACCCACTCTACCTACGAGCAGTACTTC.

The chain uses TRBV7-6 and TRBJ2-1; 9 bases are shared with TRBD1. This CDR3 comprises 16 residues. V trimming: 4 bases; J trimming: 0 bases; junction bases outside the gene matches: 4. Per the germline V gene, CDR1 is SGHVS and CDR2 is FNYEAQ. The CDR3 is CASSSTGGTSYNEQFF. For the CDR3, the DNA is TGTGCCAGCAGCTCCACAGGGGGCACCTCCTACAATGAGCAGTTCTTC.

The rearrangement uses TRBV18 and TRBJ2-7, with 9 bases lining up with TRBD1. Losses at the gene ends were 2 bases for V and 7 bases for J; bases not matched to a gene: 9. CDR1 and CDR2 from the germline V gene are KGHSH and LQKENI. The CDR3 sequence is 15 residues long. CDR3 loop: CASSPLDRGESEQYF. CDR3 nucleotides: TGTGCCAGCTCACCATTGGACAGGGGAGAGAGTGAGCAGTACTTC.

V is TRBV6-1 and J is TRBJ2-2; D might be TRBD2 (5 bases). The CDR3 totals 14 residues. Trimming cost V 6 bases and J 3 bases, with 11 bases left between them. Looked up from germline, CDR1 is MNHNS and CDR2 is SASEGT. For the CDR3, the DNA is TGTGCCAGCAGCAACATGAGGGACACCGGGGAGCTGTTTTTT. It encodes CASSNMRDTGELFF.

The chain employs TRBV18 and TRBJ2-7; 8 bases are shared with TRBD2. The germline gives CDR1 KGHSH, CDR2 LQKENI. V trimming: 5 bases; J trimming: 7 bases; junction bases outside the gene matches: 10. The CDR3 is made up of 14 amino acids. CDR3 in DNA: TGTGCCAGCTCATCCTCGGGAGGGTCGGGGGAGCAGTACTTC. It encodes CASSSSGGSGEQYF.